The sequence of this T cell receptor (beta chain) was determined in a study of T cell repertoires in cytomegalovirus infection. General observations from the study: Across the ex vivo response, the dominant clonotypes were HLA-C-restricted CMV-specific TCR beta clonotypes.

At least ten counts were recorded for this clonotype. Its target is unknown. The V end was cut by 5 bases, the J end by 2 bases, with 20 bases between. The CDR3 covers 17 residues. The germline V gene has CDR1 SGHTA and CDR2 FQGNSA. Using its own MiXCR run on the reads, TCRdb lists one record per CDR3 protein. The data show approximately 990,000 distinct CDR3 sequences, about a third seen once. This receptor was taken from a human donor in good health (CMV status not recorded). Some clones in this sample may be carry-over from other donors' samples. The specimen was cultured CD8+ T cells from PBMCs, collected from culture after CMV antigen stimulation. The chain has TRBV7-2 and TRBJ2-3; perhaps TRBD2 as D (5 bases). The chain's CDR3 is CASSRQFTGSFTDTQYF. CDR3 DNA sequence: TGTGCCAGCAGCCGCCAATTTACGGGATCTTTCACAGATACGCAGTATTTT. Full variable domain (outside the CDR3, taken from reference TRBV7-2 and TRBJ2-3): GAGVSQSPSNKVTEKGKDVELRCDPISGHTALYWYRQSLGQGLEFLIYFQGNSAPDKSGLPSDRFSAERTGGSVSTLTIQRTQQEDSAVYLCASSRQFTGSFTDTQYFGPGTRLTVL.